This TCR beta chain was sequenced during a study of T cell repertoires in cytomegalovirus infection. Study-level points and caveats: Predominance within the ex vivo response was attributable to HLA-C-restricted CMV-specific TCR beta clonotypes.

The CDR3 is 14 amino acids. Trimming at V came to 3 bases and at J to 5 bases, leaving 5 bases not matched to a gene. Looked up from germline, CDR1 is SGHTA and CDR2 is FQGNSA. This clonotype was detected many times. The antigen is not known. TCRdb reprocessed the reads via MiXCR and lists one record per CDR3 protein. Among approximately 250,000 distinct CDR3 sequences listed, around 9% were seen once. The sample comprised PBMCs. This clonotype was obtained from a human donor in good health (CMV status not recorded). Some clones in this sample may be carry-over from other donors' samples. The rearrangement links TRBV7-2 to TRBJ2-3; TRBD2 matches at 7 bases. The chain's CDR3 is CASSFGGSVDTQYF. CDR3 sequence (DNA): TGTGCCAGCAGCTTCGGCGGGAGTGTAGATACGCAGTATTTT. Together with reference TRBV7-2 and TRBJ2-3, the CDR3 gives the full variable domain: GAGVSQSPSNKVTEKGKDVELRCDPISGHTALYWYRQSLGQGLEFLIYFQGNSAPDKSGLPSDRFSAERTGGSVSTLTIQRTQQEDSAVYLCASSFGGSVDTQYFGPGTRLTVL.